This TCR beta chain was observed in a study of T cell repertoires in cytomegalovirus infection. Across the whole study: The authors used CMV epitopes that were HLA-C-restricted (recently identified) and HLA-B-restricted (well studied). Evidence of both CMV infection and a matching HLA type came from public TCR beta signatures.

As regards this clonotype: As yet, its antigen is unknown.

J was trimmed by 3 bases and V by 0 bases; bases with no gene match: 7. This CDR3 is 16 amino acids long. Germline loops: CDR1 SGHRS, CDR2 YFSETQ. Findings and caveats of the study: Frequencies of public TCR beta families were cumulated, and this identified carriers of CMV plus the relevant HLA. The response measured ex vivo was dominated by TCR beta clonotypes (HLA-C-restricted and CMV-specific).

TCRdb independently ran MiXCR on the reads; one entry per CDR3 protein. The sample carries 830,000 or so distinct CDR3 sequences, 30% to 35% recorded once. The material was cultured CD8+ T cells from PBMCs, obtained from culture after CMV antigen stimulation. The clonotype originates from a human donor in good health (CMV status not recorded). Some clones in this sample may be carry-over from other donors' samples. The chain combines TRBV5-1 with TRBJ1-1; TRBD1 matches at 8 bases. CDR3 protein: CASSLGQGLSDTEAFF. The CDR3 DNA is TGCGCCAGCAGCTTGGGACAGGGGTTGTCGGACACTGAAGCTTTCTTT.